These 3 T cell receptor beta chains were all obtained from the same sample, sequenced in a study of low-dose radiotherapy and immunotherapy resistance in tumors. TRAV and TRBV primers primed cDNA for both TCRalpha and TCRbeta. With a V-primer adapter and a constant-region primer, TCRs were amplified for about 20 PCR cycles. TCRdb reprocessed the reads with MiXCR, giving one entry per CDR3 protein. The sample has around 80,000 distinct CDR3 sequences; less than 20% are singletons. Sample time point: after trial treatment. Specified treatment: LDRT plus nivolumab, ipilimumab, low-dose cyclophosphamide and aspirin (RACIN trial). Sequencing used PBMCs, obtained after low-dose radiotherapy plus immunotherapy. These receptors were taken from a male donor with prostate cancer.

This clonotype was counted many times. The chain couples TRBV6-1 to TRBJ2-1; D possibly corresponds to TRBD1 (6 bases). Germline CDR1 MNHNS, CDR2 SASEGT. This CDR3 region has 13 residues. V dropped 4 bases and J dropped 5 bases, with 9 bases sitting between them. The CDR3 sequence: CASSVDSNNEQFF. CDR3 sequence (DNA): TGTGCCAGCAGTGTGGACAGCAACAATGAGCAGTTCTTC.

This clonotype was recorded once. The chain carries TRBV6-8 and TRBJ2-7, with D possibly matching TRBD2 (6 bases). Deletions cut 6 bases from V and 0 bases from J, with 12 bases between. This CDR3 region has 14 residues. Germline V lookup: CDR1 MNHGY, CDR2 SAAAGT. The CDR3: CASRTRGVSYEQYF. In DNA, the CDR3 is TGTGCCAGCAGGACTAGAGGGGTCTCCTACGAGCAGTACTTC.

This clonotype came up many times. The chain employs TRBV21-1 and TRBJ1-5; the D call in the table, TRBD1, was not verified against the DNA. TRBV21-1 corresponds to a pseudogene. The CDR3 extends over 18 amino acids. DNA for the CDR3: TGTGCCAGCAGCAAAAAACGACAGGAGATTTATAGCAATCAGCCCCAGCATTTT. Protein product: CASSKKRQEIYSNQPQHF.